Listed below are T cell receptor beta chains from one sample, sequenced in a study of T cells in Graves' hyperthyroidism and ophthalmopathy. TCRdb itself ran the multiplex PCR reads through MiXCR, one entry per CDR3 protein. The data hold roughly 500,000 distinct CDR3 sequences, with around 15% observed a single time. Sequencing input: blood. The receptors stem from a woman in her twenties or thirties with Graves' ophthalmopathy. Each CDR3 is given with its conserved first and last residue. D genes are given only for firm matches. Clone size is stated in some rows and not others, as once, few, many or a class when expanded.

>TRBV2|TRBJ1-5|many|TRBD1|15
TGTGCCGCCGTGGACAGGGGAAAGGGCAATCAGCCCCAGCATTTT
CAAVDRGKGNQPQHF
>TRBV7-9|TRBJ1-1|many|.|16
TGTGCCAGCAGCTTAGAATGGGGACATGCGGACACTGAAGCTTTCTTT
CASSLEWGHADTEAFF
>TRBV30|TRBJ2-1|many|.|15
TGTGCCTGGATCCCTCCCCGGGGTCCCTACAATGAGCAGTTCTTC
CAWIPPRGPYNEQFF
>TRBV7-9|TRBJ2-3|many|TRBD1|15
TGTGCCAGCAGCGCCCGGGACAGGGAGTATGATACGCAGTATTTT
CASSARDREYDTQYF
>TRBV6-1|TRBJ2-3|.|TRBD2|17
TGTGCCAGCAGTTTCTCTAGCGGGAGCCTTATGGGAGATACGCAGTATTTT
CASSFSSGSLMGDTQYF
>TRBV15|TRBJ1-1|many|TRBD1|14
TGTGCCACCAGGGACAGGGGTGGGGAGACTGAAGCTTTCTTT
CATRDRGGETEAFF
>TRBV6-2/TRBV6-3|TRBJ2-5|many|TRBD2|13
TGTGCCAGCGCTAGCGGGAGGCAAGAGACCCAGTACTTC
CASASGRQETQYF
>TRBV5-1|TRBJ2-5|.|.|16
TGCGCCAGCAGCACCTTTGGGGGTGTGTGGGAAGAGACCCAGTACTTC
CASSTFGGVWEETQYF
>TRBV20-1|TRBJ2-7|many|TRBD2|15
TGCAGTGCTTCCCTGGCGACTAGCGACTCCTACGAGCAGTACTTC
CSASLATSDSYEQYF
>TRBV20-1|TRBJ2-7|many|.|13
TGCAGTGCTAGGCGGGGCTACTCCTACGAGCAGTACTTC
CSARRGYSYEQYF
>TRBV6-2/TRBV6-3|TRBJ1-3|.|.|14
TGTGCCAGCACTGGGCAGAGCTCTGGAAACACCGTATATTTT
CASTGQSSGNTVYF
>TRBV7-2|TRBJ2-1|many|TRBD2|15
TGTGCCAGCAGCGATACTAGCGGAGTTTACAATGAGCAGTTCTTC
CASSDTSGVYNEQFF
>TRBV12-3/TRBV12-4|TRBJ1-4|many|.|15
TGTGCCAGCAGTTTGATGGGGCAGGGAGACGAAAAACTGTTTTTT
CASSLMGQGDEKLFF
>TRBV5-4|TRBJ2-7|few|.|14
TGTGCCAGCAGCAGGAAGACAGGTACGGAGGAGCAGTACTTC
CASSRKTGTEEQYF
>TRBV2|TRBJ1-2|.|.|15
TGTGCCAGCACCGAGGGCAGGGGTAGTTACTATGGCTACACCTTC
CASTEGRGSYYGYTF
>TRBV5-4|TRBJ2-3|.|TRBD2|16
TGTGCCAGCAGCCGAGGGCTAGCGGGAGCAGTAGATACGCAGTATTTT
CASSRGLAGAVDTQYF
>TRBV5-6|TRBJ2-7|many|.|14
TGTGCCAGCTGGGAGCAGGGACGGATCTACGAGCAGTACTTC
CASWEQGRIYEQYF
>TRBV27|TRBJ2-7|.|TRBD1|15
TGTGCCAGCAGTCTCACTGGGACAGGGGGCTACGAGCAGTACTTC
CASSLTGTGGYEQYF
>TRBV19|TRBJ2-7|.|TRBD1|13
TGTGCCAGTATGGGGACAGGGCTCTTGGAGCAGTACTTC
CASMGTGLLEQYF
>TRBV11-2|TRBJ2-7|few|.|14
TGTGCCAGCAGCTTTGGACTATACCGCTACGAGCAGTACTTC
CASSFGLYRYEQYF
>TRBV18|TRBJ2-7|many|TRBD2|13
TGTGCCAGCTCACCAGGGACTAGCACTGAGCAGTACTTC
CASSPGTSTEQYF
>TRBV6-1|TRBJ1-6|once|TRBD1|14
TGTGCCAGCAGGAGGGGACAGGGTCGCTCACCCCTCCACTTT
CASRRGQGRSPLHF
>TRBV27|TRBJ1-2|few|.|15
TGTGCCAGCAGTGAGAGGGGGGAACTCAACTATGGCTACACCTTC
CASSERGELNYGYTF
>TRBV28|TRBJ2-2|few|.|15
TGTGCCAGCACCGTGGGGATGGCTAACATCGGGGAGCTGTTTTTT
CASTVGMANIGELFF
>TRBV7-9|TRBJ2-3|many|.|14
TGTGCCAGCAGCTTAGGTGGGGCCCCAGATACGCAGTATTTT
CASSLGGAPDTQYF
>TRBV19|TRBJ2-5|.|.|15
TGTGCCAGTAGTATCGGGGTACTACGCGGAGAGACCCAGTACTTC
CASSIGVLRGETQYF
>TRBV7-9|TRBJ1-1|few|.|14
TGTGCCAGCAGCTGGATGGTGGGGAACACTGAAGCTTTCTTT
CASSWMVGNTEAFF
>TRBV29-1|TRBJ2-5|few|.|12
TGCAGCGTTGTCAAACAGGGTATGACCCAGTACTTC
CSVVKQGMTQYF
>TRBV7-2|TRBJ2-5|.|TRBD2|16
TGTGCCAGCAGCCGGGACCTAGCGGGAGGGGTAGAGACCCAGTACTTC
CASSRDLAGGVETQYF
>TRBV7-2|TRBJ2-1|many|TRBD1|14
TGTGCCAGCAGCAAGGGACAGGGGGGGCATGAGCAGTTCTTC
CASSKGQGGHEQFF
>TRBV11-3|TRBJ2-3|.|TRBD1|14
TGTGCCAGCGGGGGACAGGGTAACACAGATACGCAGTATTTT
CASGGQGNTDTQYF
>TRBV5-1|TRBJ2-7|many|.|14
TGCGCCAGCAGCTTAGACAGTCGTTCCTACGAGCAGTACTTC
CASSLDSRSYEQYF
>TRBV12-3/TRBV12-4|TRBJ2-7|.|TRBD2|13
TGTGCCAGCAGGTTAGCGGGAGCGCGAGAGCAGTACTTC
CASRLAGAREQYF
>TRBV6-1|TRBJ2-5|.|TRBD1|14
TGTGCCAGTAAAGAAGGACAGGGGTTTGAGACCCAGTACTTC
CASKEGQGFETQYF
>TRBV15|TRBJ1-5|few|.|15
TGTGCCACCAGCATTATGCGACAGAGCAATCAGCCCCAGCATTTT
CATSIMRQSNQPQHF
>TRBV28|TRBJ2-3|.|TRBD2|21
TGTGCCAGCAGTTTATACGCCCTCGGGACTAGCGGGGGGGCAAGCACAGATACGCAGTATTTT
CASSLYALGTSGGASTDTQYF
>TRBV11-2|TRBJ2-3|many|.|15
TGTGCCAGCAGCTTAGTACAGATTTACACAGATACGCAGTATTTT
CASSLVQIYTDTQYF
>TRBV20-1|TRBJ2-4|.|TRBD2|12
TGCAGTGCTCGCCGGGAGGCGGACATTCAGTACTTC
CSARREADIQYF
>TRBV5-1|TRBJ2-3|many|TRBD1|14
TGCGCCAGCCGAACAGGGGAATTAGCAGATACGCAGTATTTT
CASRTGELADTQYF
>TRBV12-3/TRBV12-4|TRBJ2-3|.|TRBD2|13
TGTGCCAACAGTTGGCGGGAGAAGGATACGCAGTATTTT
CANSWREKDTQYF
>TRBV27|TRBJ2-2|once|.|12
TGTGCCAGTGCCTCGGGGGCCGGGGAGCTGTTTTTT
CASASGAGELFF
>TRBV18|TRBJ2-3|many|TRBD1|17
TGTGCCAGCTCACCCTTACCCGGGACAGGGTTAACAGATACGCAGTATTTT
CASSPLPGTGLTDTQYF
>TRBV11-2|TRBJ2-7|many|.|14
TGTGCCAGCAGCTTAGGGGGGGGCAGTCTGGAGCAGTACTTC
CASSLGGGSLEQYF
>TRBV28|TRBJ2-1|many|TRBD2|16
TGTGCCAGCAGTTTTTTGGGACTAGGTACTTACAATGAGCAGTTCTTC
CASSFLGLGTYNEQFF
>TRBV29-1|TRBJ2-1|many|.|15
TGCAGCGTTGAAAATACTGTGGCCTCCTACAATGAGCAGTTCTTC
CSVENTVASYNEQFF
>TRBV20-1|TRBJ2-3|.|TRBD2|16
TGCAGTGCGTCACCCGGGACTAGCGGGATCACAGATACGCAGTATTTT
CSASPGTSGITDTQYF
>TRBV11-2|TRBJ1-4|.|TRBD1|18
TGTGCCAGCAGCTCCATTAAGAGGACAGGGGGCAGGGATGAAAAACTGTTTTTT
CASSSIKRTGGRDEKLFF
>TRBV29-1|TRBJ2-1|few|.|15
TGCAGCGTTGACGGTCGGGGGAGCTCCTACAATGAGCAGTTCTTC
CSVDGRGSSYNEQFF
>TRBV10-3|TRBJ1-2|.|.|13
TGTGCCATCAGTGACGACGCTAACTATGGCTACACCTTC
CAISDDANYGYTF
>TRBV12-5|TRBJ2-1|few|TRBD2|17
TGTGCTAGTGGTTACAGCGGACTAGCGGGAGGGTACAATGAGCAGTTCTTC
CASGYSGLAGGYNEQFF
>TRBV11-2|TRBJ2-2|few|TRBD1|16
TGTGCCAGCAGCCCAGACGGACAGGGGGGCCCCGGGGAGCTGTTTTTT
CASSPDGQGGPGELFF
>TRBV6-2/TRBV6-3|TRBJ2-4|.|.|14
TGTGCCAGCAGTCCACCGGGCCCCAAGGGGATTCAGTACTTC
CASSPPGPKGIQYF
>TRBV6-1|TRBJ1-1|many|.|13
TGTGCCACCCGTAACAGCTTGAACACTGAAGCTTTCTTT
CATRNSLNTEAFF
>TRBV11-2|TRBJ1-2|few|TRBD1|14
TGTGCCAGCAGCGCCGGGACAGGGGATTATGGCTACACCTTC
CASSAGTGDYGYTF
>TRBV24-1|TRBJ2-6|few|.|16
TGTGCCACCAGTGATTTGCGGGAGACTGGGGCCAACGTCCTGACTTTC
CATSDLRETGANVLTF